This T cell receptor (beta chain) derives from a study of shared clonotypes between healthy human individuals. Method: immunoSEQ multiplex PCR; TCRdb's copy keeps in-frame clones and lacks some. Of 950,000 to 1,300,000 clones listed, 70% to 80% were seen once; the top ten hold over 1.3%. Sequencing was performed on memory CD4+ T cells sorted from blood. Subset specified: CD45RA-negative fraction. This TCR was recovered from a man aged 18 to 30 in good health.

CDR3 sequence (DNA): TGTGCCAGCACCCAAGTGGTCCTAGCGGGAGCGGAAAACATTCAGTACTTC. Amino acids: CASTQVVLAGAENIQYF. This chain uses TRBV7-8 with TRBJ2-4, with TRBD2 identical over 10 bases. The length of the CDR3 is 17 residues. V lost 7 bases and J lost 5; bases outside the gene matches: 14. Germline V gene lookup returns CDR1 SGHVS and CDR2 FQNEAQ.